This note documents a single T cell receptor (beta chain) sequence. Its cognate antigen is unknown. Blood draws occurred at baseline, cycle 4 day 1, and cycle 7 day 1. This CDR3 spans 13 amino acids. From germline, CDR1 is SGHTA and CDR2 FQGNSA. V was trimmed by 3 bases and J by 5 bases, leaving 8 bases between them. Measured with immunoSEQ multiplex PCR; TCRdb has only the in-frame clones, and not every one. The sample shows 53,000 or so clones, about four fifths of them seen only once. This specimen comes from a study of OX40 agonist ivuxolimab in advanced cancers. Study-wide findings and caveats: At doses 0.1 to 3.0 mg/kg, CD4+ and CD8+ clones expanded.

The sequencing here drew on CD4+ or CD8+ T cells sorted from blood, taken in a trial of the OX40 agonist ivuxolimab. This TCR derives from an adult with an advanced solid tumor such as melanoma, head and neck, liver or kidney cancer. The rearrangement joins TRBV7-2 to TRBJ2-1, with D unresolved. CDR3 protein: CASSFGPNNEQFF. CDR3 coding DNA: TGTGCCAGCAGCTTTGGGCCAAACAATGAGCAGTTCTTC.